The present T cell receptor (beta chain) was sequenced within a study of shared clonotypes between healthy human individuals. About this clone: What it binds is unknown.

General study results and limits: It was the few donors that limited the genetic and exposure-history diversity represented. Only blood samples were collected, and tissue repertoires likely differ. Naive subsets tended to show greater estimated richness than memory subsets.

Using about 190 ng DNA, some 30,000 T cell genomes, the sorted-subset replicate PCRs were run. Here immunoSEQ multiplex PCR was the method, and the copy in TCRdb shows in-frame clones only, minus some. The sample records 2 million to 2.5 million clones, about 90% being singletons. The CDR3 has 13 amino acids. The chain couples TRBV12-2 to TRBJ1-2; TRBD1 is the table's D call, not checked against the DNA. TRBV12-2 is described as a pseudogene. The TCR was taken from a man younger than 35 in good health. Some clones in this sample may be carry-over from other donors' samples. Material: naive CD4+ T cells from PBMCs. Indicated subset: CD45RA+ positively selected. CDR3: CASRLGAEYGYTF. The CDR3, as DNA: TGTGCAAGTCGCTTAGGGGCCGAGTATGGCTACACCTTC.